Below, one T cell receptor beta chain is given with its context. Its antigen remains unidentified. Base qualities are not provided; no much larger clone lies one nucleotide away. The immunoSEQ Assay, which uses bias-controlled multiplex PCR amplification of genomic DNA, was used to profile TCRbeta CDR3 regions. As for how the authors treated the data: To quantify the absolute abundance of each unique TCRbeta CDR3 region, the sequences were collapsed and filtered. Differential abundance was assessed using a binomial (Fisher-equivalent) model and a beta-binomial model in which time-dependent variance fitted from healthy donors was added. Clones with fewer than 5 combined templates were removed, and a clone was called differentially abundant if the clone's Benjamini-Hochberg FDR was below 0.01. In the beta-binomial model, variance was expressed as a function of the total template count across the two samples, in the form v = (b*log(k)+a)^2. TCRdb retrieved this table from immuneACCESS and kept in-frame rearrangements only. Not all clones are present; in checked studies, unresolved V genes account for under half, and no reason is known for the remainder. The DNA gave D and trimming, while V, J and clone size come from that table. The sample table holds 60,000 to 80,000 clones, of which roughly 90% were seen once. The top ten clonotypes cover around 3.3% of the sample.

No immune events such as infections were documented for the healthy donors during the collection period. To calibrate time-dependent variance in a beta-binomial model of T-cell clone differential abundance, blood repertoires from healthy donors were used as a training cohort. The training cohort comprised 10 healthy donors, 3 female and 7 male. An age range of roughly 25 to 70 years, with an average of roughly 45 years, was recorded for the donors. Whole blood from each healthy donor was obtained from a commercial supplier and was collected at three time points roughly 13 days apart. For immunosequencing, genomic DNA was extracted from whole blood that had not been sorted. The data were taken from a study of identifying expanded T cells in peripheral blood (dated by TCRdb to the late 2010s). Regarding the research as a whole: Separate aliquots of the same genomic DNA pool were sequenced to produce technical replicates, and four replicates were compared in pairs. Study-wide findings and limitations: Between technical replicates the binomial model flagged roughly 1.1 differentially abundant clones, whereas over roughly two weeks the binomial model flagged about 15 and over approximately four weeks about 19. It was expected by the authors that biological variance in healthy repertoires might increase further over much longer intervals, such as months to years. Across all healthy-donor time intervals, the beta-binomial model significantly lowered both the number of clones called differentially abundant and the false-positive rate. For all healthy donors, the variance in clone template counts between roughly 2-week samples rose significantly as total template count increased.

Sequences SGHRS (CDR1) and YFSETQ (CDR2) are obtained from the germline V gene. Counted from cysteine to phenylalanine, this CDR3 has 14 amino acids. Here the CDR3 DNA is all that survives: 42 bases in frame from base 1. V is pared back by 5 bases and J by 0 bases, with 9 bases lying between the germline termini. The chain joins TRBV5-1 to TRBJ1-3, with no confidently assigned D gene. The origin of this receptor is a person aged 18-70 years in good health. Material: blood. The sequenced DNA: TGCGCCAGCAGTTCTGGAAACTCTGGAAACACCATATATTTT. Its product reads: CASSSGNSGNTIYF.